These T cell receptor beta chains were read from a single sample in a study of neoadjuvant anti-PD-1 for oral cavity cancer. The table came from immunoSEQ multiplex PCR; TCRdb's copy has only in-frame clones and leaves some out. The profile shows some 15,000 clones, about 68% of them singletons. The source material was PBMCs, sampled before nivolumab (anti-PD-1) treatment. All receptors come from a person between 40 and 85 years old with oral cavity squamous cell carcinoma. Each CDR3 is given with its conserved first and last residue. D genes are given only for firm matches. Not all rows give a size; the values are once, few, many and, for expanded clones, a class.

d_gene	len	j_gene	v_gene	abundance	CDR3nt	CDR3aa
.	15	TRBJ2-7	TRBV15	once	TGTGCCACCAGCAGAGTGCAGGGCCTCCCTGGAGAGCAGTACTTC	CATSRVQGLPGEQYF
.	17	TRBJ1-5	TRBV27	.	TGTGCCAGCAAGTTTACGTGGGACAACGATAGCAATCAGCCCCAGCATTTT	CASKFTWDNDSNQPQHF
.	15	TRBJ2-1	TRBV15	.	TGTGCCACCAGCAGAGATTTCCCCACTGCGTATGAGCAGTTCTTC	CATSRDFPTAYEQFF
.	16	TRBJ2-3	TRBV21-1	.	TGTGCCAGCAGCCCACACGGCGACAGGTTAACAGATACGCAGTATTTT	CASSPHGDRLTDTQYF
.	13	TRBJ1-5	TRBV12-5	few	TGTGCTAGTGGGAAGGAGGAGAATCAGCCCCAGCATTTT	CASGKEENQPQHF
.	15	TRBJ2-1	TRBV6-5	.	TGTGCCAGCAGTTATGGTCAGGGGTTTGGAAATGAGCAGTTCTTC	CASSYGQGFGNEQFF
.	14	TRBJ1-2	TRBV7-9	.	TGTGCCAGCACCCCCGTGTTAGGGAACTATGGCTACACCTTC	CASTPVLGNYGYTF
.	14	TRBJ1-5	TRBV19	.	TGTGCCAGTAGTAAAAACAGGGATGGGCAGCCCCAGCATTTT	CASSKNRDGQPQHF
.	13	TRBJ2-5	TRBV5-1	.	TGCGCCAGCAGCTTGGGCCGACAAGAGACCCAGTACTTC	CASSLGRQETQYF
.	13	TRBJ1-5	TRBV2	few	TGTGCCAGCAGTGTGGCCCAGAATCAGCCCCAGCATTTT	CASSVAQNQPQHF
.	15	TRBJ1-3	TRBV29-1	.	TGCAGCGTTGGCCCATTGGGGGGGGCTGGAAACACCATATATTTT	CSVGPLGGAGNTIYF
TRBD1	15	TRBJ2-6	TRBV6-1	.	TGTGCCAGCAGTGTACAGGGGTCTGGGGCCAACGTCCTGACTTTC	CASSVQGSGANVLTF
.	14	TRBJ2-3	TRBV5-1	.	TGCGCCAGCAGCTGGGCCGACAGCACAGATACGCAGTATTTT	CASSWADSTDTQYF
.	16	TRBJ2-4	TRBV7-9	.	TGTGCCAGCAGCTTAGTGGGCAAATTAGCCAAAAACATTCAGTACTTC	CASSLVGKLAKNIQYF
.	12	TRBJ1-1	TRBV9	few	TGTGCCAGCAGCCCCTTGAGCGTAGAAGCTTTCTTT	CASSPLSVEAFF
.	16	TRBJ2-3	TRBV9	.	TGTGCCAGCAGCGTAGGGCAGTCCTCTAGCACAGATACGCAGTATTTT	CASSVGQSSSTDTQYF
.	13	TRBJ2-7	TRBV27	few	TGTGCCAGCTGGGGAGCAGGAAGCTACGAGCAGTACTTC	CASWGAGSYEQYF
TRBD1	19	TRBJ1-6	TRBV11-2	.	TGTGCCAGCAGCTGGAGGACAGGGGAAGCTAAAAAACGCGGTCCACCCCTCCACTTT	CASSWRTGEAKKRGPPLHF
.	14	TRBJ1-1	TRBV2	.	TGTGCCAGCAGTGGGGGACACGGGGGGACTGATTCTTTCTTT	CASSGGHGGTDSFF
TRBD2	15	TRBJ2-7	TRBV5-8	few	TGTGCCAGCGGGCCAGGCGCTAGCGGTCCTTACGAGCAGTACTTC	CASGPGASGPYEQYF
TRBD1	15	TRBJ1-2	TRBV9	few	TGTGCCAGCAGCGCCCGTACAGGGGGCCTGTGGTCCTACACCTTC	CASSARTGGLWSYTF
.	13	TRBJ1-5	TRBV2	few	TGTGCCAGCAGGGGTCCGACTAATCAGCCCCAGCATTTT	CASRGPTNQPQHF
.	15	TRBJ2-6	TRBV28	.	TGTGCCAGCAGCCCCTCTGGGTCTGGGGCCAACGTCCTGACTTTC	CASSPSGSGANVLTF
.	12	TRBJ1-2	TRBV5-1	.	TGCGCCAGCAGTCTTACAAACTATGGCTACACCTTC	CASSLTNYGYTF
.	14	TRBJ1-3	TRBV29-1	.	TGCAGCGTTAAGCCGGGGGCGTCCGGAAACACCATATATTTT	CSVKPGASGNTIYF
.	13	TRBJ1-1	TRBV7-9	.	TGTGCCAGCAGCTTTCGGGGAAACACTGAAGCTTTCTTT	CASSFRGNTEAFF
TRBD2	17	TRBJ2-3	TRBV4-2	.	TGTGCCAGCAGCCAAGATTCGCTAGCGGGAGGGGGGGATACGCAGTATTTT	CASSQDSLAGGGDTQYF
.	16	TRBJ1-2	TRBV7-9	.	TGTGCCAGCAGCCTTTCCCTGGGGATACTTAACTATGGCTACACCTTC	CASSLSLGILNYGYTF
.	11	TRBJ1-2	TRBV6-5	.	TGTGCCAGCAGGGAGTTCTATGGCTACACCTTC	CASREFYGYTF
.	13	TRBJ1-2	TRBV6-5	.	TGTGCCAGCAGCCCTACAGGAAACTATGGCTACACCTTC	CASSPTGNYGYTF
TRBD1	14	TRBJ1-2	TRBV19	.	TGTGCCAGTAGCCCAGGACAGGCTTTATATGGCTACACCTTC	CASSPGQALYGYTF
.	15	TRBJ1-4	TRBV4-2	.	TGTGCCAGCAGCCAAGTCGACAGCCTTAATGAAAAACTGTTTTTT	CASSQVDSLNEKLFF
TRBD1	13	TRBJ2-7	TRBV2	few	TGTGCCAGCAGCGCGGACAGGGGCTACGAGCAGTACTTC	CASSADRGYEQYF
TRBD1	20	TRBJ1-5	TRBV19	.	TGTGCCAGTAGTCCCATCGGGACAGGGGGCCGCCTTTATAGCAATCAGCCCCAGCATTTT	CASSPIGTGGRLYSNQPQHF
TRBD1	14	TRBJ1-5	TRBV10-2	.	TGCGCCAGCAGCGAACCGGGACAGGATCAGCCCCAGCATTTT	CASSEPGQDQPQHF
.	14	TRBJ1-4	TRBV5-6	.	TGTGCCAGCAGCTTGGCGGCAGGCCCTGGGAAACTGTTTTTT	CASSLAAGPGKLFF
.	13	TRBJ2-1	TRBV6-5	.	TGTGCCAGCAGTCCCTCAGGGGGGAGGGCTAAGTTCTTC	CASSPSGGRAKFF
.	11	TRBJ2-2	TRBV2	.	TGTGCCAGCAGAAGAACCGGGGAGCTGTTTTTT	CASRRTGELFF
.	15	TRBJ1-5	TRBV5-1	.	TGCGCCAGCAGCCCCGGGGCGAATAGCAATCAGCCCCAGCATTTT	CASSPGANSNQPQHF
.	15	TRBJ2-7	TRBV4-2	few	TGTGCCAGCAGCCAAGATCGAGGTAGCCTCTACGAGCAGTACTTC	CASSQDRGSLYEQYF
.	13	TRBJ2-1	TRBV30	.	TGTGCCTGGAGTTTATCCCCGGGATCCTCCCCGTTCTTC	CAWSLSPGSSPFF
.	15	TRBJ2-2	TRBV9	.	TGTGCCAGCAGCGTAGTAGGGCTCGGGACCGGGGAGCTGTTTTTT	CASSVVGLGTGELFF
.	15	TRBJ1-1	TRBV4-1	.	TGCGCCAGCAGCCAAGTACCGAGGAGGAACACTGAAGCTTTCTTT	CASSQVPRRNTEAFF
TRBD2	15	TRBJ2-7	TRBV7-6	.	TGTGCCAGCAGCATGGTGGGGACTACCTCCTACGAGCAGTACTTC	CASSMVGTTSYEQYF
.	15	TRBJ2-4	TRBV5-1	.	TGCGCCAGCAGCTTGGCTCCCGTAGCCAAAAACATTCAGTACTTC	CASSLAPVAKNIQYF
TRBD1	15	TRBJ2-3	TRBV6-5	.	TGTGCCAGCAGTCACAGACAGGGTAGAGGAGATACGCAGTATTTT	CASSHRQGRGDTQYF
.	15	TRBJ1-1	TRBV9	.	TGTGCCAGCAGCGTAGAGGAGGGGTTGAACACTGAAGCTTTCTTT	CASSVEEGLNTEAFF
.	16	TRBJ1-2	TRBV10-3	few	TGTGCCACCGGGGGCGCCAGGGGTGGAGGGAACTATGGCTACACCTTC	CATGGARGGGNYGYTF
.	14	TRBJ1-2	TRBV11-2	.	TGTGCCAGCAGCTTCGCCGACAGGCAGGATGGCTACACCTTC	CASSFADRQDGYTF
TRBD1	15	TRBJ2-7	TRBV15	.	TGTGCCACCGTAGGAACTACAGGGGACTCCTACGAGCAGTACTTC	CATVGTTGDSYEQYF
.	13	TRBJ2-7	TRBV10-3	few	TGTGCCATCAGTGAGTCGGATGAGCACGAGCAGTACTTC	CAISESDEHEQYF